The table lists the clone carrying this T cell receptor (beta chain) with many counts. Every sequencing run drew on 15-18 subjects and yielded over 190 million TCR-beta sequences. One entry per CDR3 protein results from TCRdb running MiXCR on the 5' RACE reads. Of 120,000 or so distinct CDR3 sequences detected, about 3.2% appear once; the ten largest clones hold over 1%. These data are taken from a study of neurological immune-mediated disorders. V gave up 2 bases and J gave up 4 bases, with 10 bases separating them. The V gene's germline CDR1 is DFQATT and CDR2 SNEGSKA (reference sequence). The CDR3 has 13 residues.

The chain employs TRBV20-1 and TRBJ2-3, with a tentative D call TRBD2 (5 bases). The material sequenced was PBMCs. The clonotype originates from a woman in her 30s with multiple sclerosis. The CDR3 sequence: CSARRNSADTQYF. The CDR3 DNA sequence: TGCAGTGCTAGACGGAATAGCGCAGATACGCAGTATTTT.